This TCR beta chain was retrieved from a study of sequential checkpoint blockade in melanoma. This CDR3 contains 16 residues. The V gene's germline CDR1 is SGHVS and CDR2 FQNEAQ. V was shortened by 5 bases and J by 7 bases, with 21 bases between the two germline ends. Sample treatment: randomized to nivolumab then ipilimumab (arm A) or the reverse (arm B). Clones were sequenced by immunoSEQ multiplex PCR, and TCRdb holds only the in-frame ones, with some missing. Of 26,000 or so clones in the sample, about 88% are singletons; the top ten hold approximately 15%. The starting material was CD8+ T cells sorted from blood (inferred from file names), obtained from a patient given nivolumab and ipilimumab in sequence. The V gene is TRBV7-8, the J gene TRBJ2-4; TRBD2 is a possible D gene (6 bases). This sequence originates from a human donor with melanoma. Here the CDR3 reads CASSAQEGRWMNIQYF. For the CDR3, the DNA is TGTGCCAGCAGCGCCCAGGAGGGAAGATGGATGAACATTCAGTACTTC.